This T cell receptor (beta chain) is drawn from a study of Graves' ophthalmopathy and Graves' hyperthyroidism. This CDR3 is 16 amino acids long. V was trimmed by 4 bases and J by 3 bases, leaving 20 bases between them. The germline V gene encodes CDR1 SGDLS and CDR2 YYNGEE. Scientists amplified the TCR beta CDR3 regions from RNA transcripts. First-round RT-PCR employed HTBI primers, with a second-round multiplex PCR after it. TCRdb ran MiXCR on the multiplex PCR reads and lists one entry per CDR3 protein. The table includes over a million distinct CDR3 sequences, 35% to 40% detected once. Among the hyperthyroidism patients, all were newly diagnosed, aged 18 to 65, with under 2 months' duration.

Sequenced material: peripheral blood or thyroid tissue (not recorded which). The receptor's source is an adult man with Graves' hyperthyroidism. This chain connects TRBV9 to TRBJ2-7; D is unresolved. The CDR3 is CASSPRPSGVLYEQYF. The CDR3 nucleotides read TGTGCCAGCAGCCCCAGACCTAGTGGGGTCCTCTACGAGCAGTACTTC.